These T cell receptor beta chains were read from a single sample in a study of beta chain features in type 1 diabetes. Generated by immunoSEQ multiplex PCR, the TCRdb table keeps only in-frame clones and is missing some. The table has some 410,000 clones, roughly 10% seen once. Sequences were obtained from naive CD4+ T cells from blood. These TCRs come from a woman younger than 35 in good health. Each CDR3 is given with its conserved first and last residue.

v_call cdr3_aa
TRBV7-8 CASLPGGVSYGYTF
TRBV7-9 CASSVTGFEQYF
TRBV28 CASSLVNLNTEAFF
TRBV29-1 CSVGAYRSGANVLTF
TRBV11-2 CASSRGGLNIQYF
TRBV7-2 CASSLGTGNQPQHF
TRBV7-8 CASSPTTGEETQYF
TRBV29-1 CSVETGGLTGELFF
TRBV6-5 CASSYRQATANIQYF
TRBV9 CASSVGDWVGEQFF
TRBV7-2 CASSLRSTGTEYQETQYF
TRBV7-3 CASSSYSADTQYF
TRBV7-9 CASSLEGIGEKLFF
TRBV29-1 CSADAGARYYTF
TRBV5-1 CASRVGSGANVLTF
TRBV7-3 CASSERVTDTQYF
TRBV29-1 CSGIALGSDEKLFF
TRBV11-2 CASSSWRRTVDTQYF